The sequence of this TCR beta chain was determined in a study of blood T cell repertoires in COVID-19. At the level of the study: Nucleic acid was either cDNA or gDNA, and it came from T cells, B-cell-depleted T cells, or PBMCs.

Authors' methods: Estimation of nucleated cell counts relied on the amplification of reference gene primers. Profiled with immunoSEQ multiplex PCR; TCRdb holds only in-frame clones, not every one. Clone size and the V and J calls come from that table; the DNA yielded D and trimming. This sample has some 300,000 clones, with under 90% found just once. This CDR3 has 13 amino acids. CDR1 is MNHEY and CDR2 is SVGEGT in the germline V gene. V lost 5 bases and J lost 5, with 9 bases in between. Seattle researchers signed up patients amid active infection and tracked them longitudinally. This clone was detected many times.

Sequenced sample: peripheral blood. The V gene is TRBV6-2 or TRBV6-3, the J gene TRBJ2-2; no firm D call. The TCR sequence derives from a woman aged 25 to 39 with COVID-19, enrolled during active disease. This CDR3 reads CASSATETGELFF. The DNA for the CDR3 is TGTGCCAGCAGTGCTACAGAGACCGGGGAGCTGTTTTTT.